This TCR beta chain emerged from a study of T-cell reconstitution after alpha-beta-depleted transplantation in children. This CDR3 contains 12 residues. Trimming left V 6 bases short and J 7 bases short, with 13 bases between. Germline assignment: CDR1 MNHNS and CDR2 SASEGT. The TCRbeta library was prepared with unique molecular identifiers. TCRdb re-called the PCR reads through MiXCR, storing one row per CDR3 protein. Of about 360,000 distinct CDR3 sequences listed, 13% were seen once; the top ten hold approximately 4.3%. This receptor was obtained from a human donor who donated a stem cell graft to a child with Fanconi anemia. The sequencing here drew on PBMCs, taken from the stem cell graft. This chain links TRBV6-1 with TRBJ2-7; D might be TRBD1 or TRBD2, each matching 5 bases. As DNA, the CDR3 is TGTGCCAGCAGCGGGACCTTCGTGGAGCAGTACTTC. Protein: CASSGTFVEQYF.